This T cell receptor beta chain was profiled in a study of blood T cells in healthy people across ages. A second PCR of roughly 7 to 11 cycles used a sample-barcoded 5' primer and a J-beta primer mix. TCRdb reanalysed the 5' RACE reads using MiXCR and keeps one entry per CDR3 protein. The sample includes more than 800,000 distinct CDR3 sequences, more than 40% of them seen just once. The CDR3 is 17 residues long. Unmatched junction bases numbered 17, after V lost 4 bases and J lost 6 bases. The TCR sequence derives from a woman aged 55-75 years in good health. This rearrangement joins TRBV12-3 or TRBV12-4 to TRBJ1-1, with TRBD1 matching 7 bases. Sequencing was carried out using blood. DNA of the CDR3: TGTGCCAGCAGTTCAAACATACAGGGGCTCAAGGGGGCTGAAGCTTTCTTT. Its protein is CASSSNIQGLKGAEAFF.